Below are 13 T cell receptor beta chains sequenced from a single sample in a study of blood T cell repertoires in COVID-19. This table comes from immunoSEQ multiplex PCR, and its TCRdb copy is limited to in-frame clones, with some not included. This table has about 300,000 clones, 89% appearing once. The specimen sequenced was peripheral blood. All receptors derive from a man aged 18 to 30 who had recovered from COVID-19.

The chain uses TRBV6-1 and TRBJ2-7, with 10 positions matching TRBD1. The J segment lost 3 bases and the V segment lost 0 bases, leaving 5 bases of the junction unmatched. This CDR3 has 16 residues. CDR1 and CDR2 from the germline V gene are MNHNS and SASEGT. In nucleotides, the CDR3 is TGTGCCAGCAGTGAAGCGCCGGGACAGGGGATCTACGAGCAGTACTTC. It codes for CASSEAPGQGIYEQYF.

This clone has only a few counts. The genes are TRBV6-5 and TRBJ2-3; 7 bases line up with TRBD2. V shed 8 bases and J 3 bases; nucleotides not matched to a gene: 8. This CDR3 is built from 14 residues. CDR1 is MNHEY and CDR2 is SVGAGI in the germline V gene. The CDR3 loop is CASGRGVLTDTQYF. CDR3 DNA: TGTGCCAGCGGCCGGGGGGTGTTGACAGATACGCAGTATTTT.

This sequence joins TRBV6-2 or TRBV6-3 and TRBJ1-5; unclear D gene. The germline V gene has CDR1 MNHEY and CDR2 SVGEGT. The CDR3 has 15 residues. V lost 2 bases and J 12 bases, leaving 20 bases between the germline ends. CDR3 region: CASSYLTDSGSFQHF. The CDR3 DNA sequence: TGTGCCAGCAGTTACCTGACGGATTCCGGTAGCTTCCAGCATTTT.

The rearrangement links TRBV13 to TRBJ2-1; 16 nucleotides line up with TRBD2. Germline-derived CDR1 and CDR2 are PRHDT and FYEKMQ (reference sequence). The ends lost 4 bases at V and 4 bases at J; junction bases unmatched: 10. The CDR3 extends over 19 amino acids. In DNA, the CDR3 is TGTGCCAGCAGCTCGGGACTAGCGGGGGGGCTTGTGCGGTACAATGAGCAGTTCTTC. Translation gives CASSSGLAGGLVRYNEQFF.

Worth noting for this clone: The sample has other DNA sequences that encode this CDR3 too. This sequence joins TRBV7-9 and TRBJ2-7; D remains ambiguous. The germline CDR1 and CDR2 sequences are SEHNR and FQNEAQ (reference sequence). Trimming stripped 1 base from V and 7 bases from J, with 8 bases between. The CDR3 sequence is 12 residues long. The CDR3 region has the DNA TGTGCCAGCAGCTTAGGTCCCGGGGAGCAGTACTTC. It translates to CASSLGPGEQYF.

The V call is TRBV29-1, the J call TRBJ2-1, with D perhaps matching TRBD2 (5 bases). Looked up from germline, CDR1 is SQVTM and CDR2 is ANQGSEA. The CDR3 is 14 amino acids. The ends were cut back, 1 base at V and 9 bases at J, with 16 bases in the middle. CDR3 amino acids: CSVEGTASRGEQFF. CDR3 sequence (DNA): TGCAGCGTTGAAGGGACGGCTAGCCGAGGTGAGCAGTTCTTC.

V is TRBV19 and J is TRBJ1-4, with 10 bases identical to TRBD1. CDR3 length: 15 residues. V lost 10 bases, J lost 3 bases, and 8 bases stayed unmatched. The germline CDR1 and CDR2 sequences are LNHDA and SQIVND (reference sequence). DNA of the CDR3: TGTGCCACTACGGACAGGGGGATTCCTAATGAAAAACTGTTTTTT. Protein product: CATTDRGIPNEKLFF. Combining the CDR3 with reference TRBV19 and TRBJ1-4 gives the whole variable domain DGGITQSPKYLFRKEGQNVTLSCEQNLNHDAMYWYRQDPGQGLRLIYYSQIVNDFQKGDIAEGYSVSREKKESFPLTVTSAQKNPTAFYLCATTDRGIPNEKLFFGSGTQLSVL.

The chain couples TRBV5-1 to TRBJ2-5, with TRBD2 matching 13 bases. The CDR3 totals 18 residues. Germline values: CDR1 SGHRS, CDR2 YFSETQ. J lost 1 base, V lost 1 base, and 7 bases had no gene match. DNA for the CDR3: TGCGCCAGCAGCTTGCCAGGGACTAGCGGGGCTTTCCAAGAGACCCAGTACTTC. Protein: CASSLPGTSGAFQETQYF.

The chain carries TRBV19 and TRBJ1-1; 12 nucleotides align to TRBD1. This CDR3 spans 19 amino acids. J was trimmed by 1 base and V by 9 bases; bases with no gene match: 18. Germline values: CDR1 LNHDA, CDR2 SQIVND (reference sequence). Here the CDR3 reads CASPPRGQGAVKENTEAFF. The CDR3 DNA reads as TGTGCCAGCCCCCCCCGGGGACAGGGGGCGGTCAAAGAGAACACTGAAGCTTTCTTT.

The CDR3 DNA reads TGTGCCAGCAGTGTACAGGGATCTAGTGAAAAACTGTTTTTT. This codes for CASSVQGSSEKLFF. V usage is TRBV25-1 and J usage is TRBJ1-4, with D maybe TRBD1 (6 bases). The CDR3 covers 14 residues. V was clipped by 4 bases and J by 7 bases, with 13 bases between them. Germline loops: CDR1 MGHDK, CDR2 SYGVNS.

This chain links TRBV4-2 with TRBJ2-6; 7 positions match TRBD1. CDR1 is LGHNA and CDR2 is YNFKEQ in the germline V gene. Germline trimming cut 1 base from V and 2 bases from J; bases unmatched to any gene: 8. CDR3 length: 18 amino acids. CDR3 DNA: TGTGCCAGCAGCCAAGCTCGACAGGGTGGGACTGGGGCCAACGTCCTGACTTTC. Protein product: CASSQARQGGTGANVLTF.

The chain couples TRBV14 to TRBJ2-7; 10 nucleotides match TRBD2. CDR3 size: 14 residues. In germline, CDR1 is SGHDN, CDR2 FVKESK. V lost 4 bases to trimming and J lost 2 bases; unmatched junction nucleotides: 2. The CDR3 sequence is CASSPLAGAYEQYF. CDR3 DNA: TGTGCCAGCAGCCCCCTAGCGGGAGCCTACGAGCAGTACTTC. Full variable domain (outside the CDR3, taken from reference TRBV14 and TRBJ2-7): EAGVTQFPSHSVIEKGQTVTLRCDPISGHDNLYWYRRVMGKEIKFLLHFVKESKQDESGMPNNRFLAERTGGTYSTLKVQPAELEDSGVYFCASSPLAGAYEQYFGPGTRLTVT.

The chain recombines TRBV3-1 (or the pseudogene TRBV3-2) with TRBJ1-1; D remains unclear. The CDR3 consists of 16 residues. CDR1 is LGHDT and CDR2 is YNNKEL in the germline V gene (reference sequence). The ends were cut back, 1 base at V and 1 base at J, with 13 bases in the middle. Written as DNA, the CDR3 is TGTGCCAGCAGCCAAGTAGGTGCAGCGACGAACACTGAAGCTTTCTTT. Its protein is CASSQVGAATNTEAFF.